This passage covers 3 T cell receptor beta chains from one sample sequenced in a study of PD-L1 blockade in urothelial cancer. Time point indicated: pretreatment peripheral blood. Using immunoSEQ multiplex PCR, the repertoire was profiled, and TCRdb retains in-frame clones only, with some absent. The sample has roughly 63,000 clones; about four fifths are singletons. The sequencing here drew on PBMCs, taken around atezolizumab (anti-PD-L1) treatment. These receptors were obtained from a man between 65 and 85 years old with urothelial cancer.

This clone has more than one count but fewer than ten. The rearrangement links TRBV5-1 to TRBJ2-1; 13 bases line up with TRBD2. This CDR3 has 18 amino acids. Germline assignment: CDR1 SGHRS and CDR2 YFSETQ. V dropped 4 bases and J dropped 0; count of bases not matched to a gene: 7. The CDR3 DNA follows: TGCGCCAGCAGCCAGGGACTAGCGGGAAGTGGCTCCTACAATGAGCAGTTCTTC. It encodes CASSQGLAGSGSYNEQFF.

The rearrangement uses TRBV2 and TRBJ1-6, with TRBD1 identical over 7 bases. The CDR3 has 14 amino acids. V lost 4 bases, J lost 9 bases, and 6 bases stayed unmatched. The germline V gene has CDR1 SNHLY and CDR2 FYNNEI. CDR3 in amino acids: CASSGWDSISPLHF. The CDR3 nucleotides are TGTGCCAGCAGTGGGTGGGACAGTATTTCACCCCTCCACTTT. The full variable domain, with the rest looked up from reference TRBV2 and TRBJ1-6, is EPEVTQTPSHQVTQMGQEVILRCVPISNHLYFYWYRQILGQKVEFLVSFYNNEISEKSEIFDDQFSVERPDGSNFTLKIRSTKLEDSAMYFCASSGWDSISPLHFGNGTRLTVT.

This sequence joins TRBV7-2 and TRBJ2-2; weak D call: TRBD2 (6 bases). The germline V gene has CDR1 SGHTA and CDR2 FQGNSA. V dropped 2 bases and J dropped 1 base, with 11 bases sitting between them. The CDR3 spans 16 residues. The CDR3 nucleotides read TGTGCCAGCAGCTTATCCGGGACTCGGAACACCGGGGAGCTGTTTTTT. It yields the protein CASSLSGTRNTGELFF.